The clone carrying this TCR beta chain was counted a few times. Its antigen is still unknown. Since all of the isolated RNA was reverse transcribed, expressed TCRB transcripts were what got sequenced. Libraries were prepared by immunoSEQ multiplex PCR; TCRdb keeps only in-frame clonotypes and omits some of them. The sample contains a few hundred thousand clones, approximately 25% of which appear only once. The data belong to a study of beta chain features in type 1 diabetes. Germline-derived CDR1 and CDR2 are SGHNT and YYREEE (reference sequence). The CDR3 is 15 amino acids. Trimming left V 2 bases short and J 0 bases short, with 10 bases between. Whole-study results and caveats: PCR might pick shorter templates more often, in the same way for patients and controls. A potential influence of HLA type upon TCRB rearrangement remained unresolved herein. For Type 1 diabetes patients, all four CD4+ subsets carried TCRB CDR3s that were moderately but significantly shorter.

The sequenced material came from naive CD4+ T cells from blood. This receptor was taken from a woman between 25 and 40 years old with type 1 diabetes. J is TRBJ2-3 and V is TRBV5-4; possibly TRBD2 for D (5 bases). The CDR3 DNA is TGTGCCAGCAGCTTTTACGGGATTAGCACAGATACGCAGTATTTT. Its protein is CASSFYGISTDTQYF.